This TCR beta chain was identified in a study of cytomegalovirus exposure and HLA in healthy donors (dated by TCRdb to the late 2010s). About the study as a whole: An earlier analysis of roughly 630 of the donors reported about 250 Gb of sequence data and some 120 million unique TCR beta sequences from about 200 million T cells. Roughly 5 DR-DQ haplotypes were handled as single units for association and clustering, since linkage in the cohort was strong. Among a few hundred genotyped donors of the cohort, an average of around 240,000 unique TCR beta nucleotide sequences were sequenced per donor, around 20% of them non-productive. Donor age, sex, ethnicity and CMV serostatus were collected together with the repertoire data. Of the 300 to 400 genotyped donors, approximately 80% fell in the genetic ancestry cluster associated with self-reported Caucasian donors. In an earlier analysis of several hundred of the donors, high-throughput TCR beta sequencing was used to judge whether each TCR beta V gene segment behaved as functional or pseudogenic. An early release covering roughly 580 HLA-typed donors comprised about 300 gigabases of sequencing data and around 86 million unique TCR sequences. The number of donors typed differed by locus, with 629-630 for A, B, C, DRB1 and DQB1, more than 500 for DQA1, 606 for DPA1, and 400 to 490 for DPB1. In the later analysis, no new phenotypic data were used to find candidate immune exposures; instead, reliance was placed on TCR beta sequences and their occurrence across donors. Along with the approximately 620-subject first cohort, a separate validation cohort of over a hundred different subjects was used. The T cell repertoires of about 700 subjects were profiled by immunosequencing and related to cytomegalovirus serostatus. The study aimed to test whether cataloging public T cell receptors could reveal signatures of past pathogen exposure. High-throughput TCR immunosequencing, statistical association of individual TCRs with disease status, and machine learning were combined to predict cytomegalovirus infection status. In a later analysis, previously published TCR beta repertoires from 666 donors were re-analyzed and high-resolution HLA genotyping was added so that TCR occurrence patterns could be studied. HLA typing included class I and class II loci at four-digit resolution. Every discovery cohort repertoire had been produced on one sequencing platform. Genome-wide SNP genotypes for about 60% of the 666 donors were used in a later genetic analysis, which treated that subset as a discovery cohort.

Libraries were constructed by the immunoSEQ multiplex PCR assay. For the multiplex PCR, a mixture combining 60 forward primers for TCR Vbeta segments and 13 reverse primers for TCR Jbeta segments was used. A multiplex PCR assay on genomic DNA amplified the CDR3 region of rearranged TCR beta genes. On the Illumina HiSeq System, the amplified TCR beta libraries were sequenced as 87-base-pair reads. For the original study's pipeline: A later analysis counted tens of millions of unique TCR beta chains across the 666 repertoires, and 10 million to 11 million of these chains were shared by at least two donors. To remove PCR and sequencing errors, raw reads were error-corrected and collapsed into unique sequences using a nearest-neighbor algorithm that merged closely related sequences. CDR3 sequences were aligned to IMGT reference sequences to assign V, D and J gene segments. Each retained sequence needed at least a six-nucleotide match to both a V gene segment and a J gene segment. A rearrangement counted as productive if the CDR3 had no stop codons and remained in frame with V and J, and every other rearrangement counted as non-productive. Following IMGT convention, CDR3 was defined as the stretch from the second conserved V-encoded cysteine to the conserved J-encoded phenylalanine. The earlier analysis of some 580 of the donors excluded any sequence lacking an unambiguous match to a single V gene segment. In an earlier analysis of a few hundred of the donors, V segments were called functional above 56.7% productive rearrangements and were called segregating when the between-donor standard deviation exceeded 5%. To diagnose cytomegalovirus status from the catalog of TCR beta chain sequences, a statistical classification framework was built. V and J gene assignment, in a later analysis, came from comparing TCR nucleotide sequences with IMGT/GENE-DB human TR gene sequences. In a later analysis, CDR3 sequences and most-parsimonious VDJ recombination scenarios were assigned using the TCRdist pipeline. In a later analysis, every TCR beta chain was defined by the combination of its CDR3 amino acid sequence and its V-gene family, and reads without a unique V-gene family were dropped. To address suspected cross-contamination and a sequencing artifact, a later analysis removed 450 to 700 highly shared, low-generation-probability nucleotide sequences. In a later analysis, a clonal expansion index for each public chain was calculated from normalized within-repertoire ranks of inferred template counts. A later analysis computed generation probabilities with a VDJ recombination model fitted to out-of-frame rearrangements, and checked the results against IGoR. In a later analysis, TCR-TCR, TCR-HLA and TCR-CMV co-occurrence was scored with hypergeometric tests, and a repertoire-size bias correction was applied to TCR pairs. False discovery rates were estimated in a later analysis by permuting HLA or CMV assignments 20 times. In a later analysis, co-occurring TCRs were grouped using DBSCAN, and TCRdist sequence similarity was added for clustering within HLA-allele-positive subsets. Repertoires with fewer than 30,000 or more than 120,000 public chains were left out of co-occurrence clustering, as were five repertoires with anomalous nucleotide sharing. Sourced from immuneACCESS, this table was stored by TCRdb with only in-frame sequences that have V and J called. A share of the clones is absent; for the studies checked, an unresolved V gene accounts for under half, and the remainder has no known explanation. V and J calls and clone size are copied from that table; D and trimming were computed from the DNA. Within this sample are about 140,000 clones, with over 70% of them counted one time only. The ten biggest clones cover 2.8% of the sample.

Study-level results and caveats: Several of the top co-occurrence clusters appeared to be linked to parvovirus B19, influenza, CMV and Epstein-Barr virus, according to a later analysis. In vitro tests confirmed that a few of the cytomegalovirus-associated TCR beta chains recognize cytomegalovirus antigens. In this cohort, only TCR beta chains were sequenced, and detectable features were limited by the absence of alpha or paired-chain data. Because the 87-base-pair reads could not distinguish some IMGT-functional V segments, including TRBV6-2 and TRBV6-3, those segments were excluded. Most TCR sequences were observed very rarely across donors, whereas some public TCRs were present in many individuals. Presence/absence analyses assumed roughly uniform sequencing depth across donors, an assumption that may not hold. In a later analysis, HLA-associated TCR beta chains were found to be more clonally expanded and to have lower generation probabilities than equally common non-associated chains. Linkage disequilibrium might explain the correlated functional status among segregating V segments, but an unknown experimental factor could not be ruled out. In the study, around 150 TCR beta chains were listed as associated with cytomegalovirus. A later genetic analysis reported fewer N-insertions in productive TCRs among donors in an Asian-associated ancestry cluster than the roughly 700-donor mean. Because counts were too low, some 17 rarely observed V segments, including chromosome 9 orphons, were left out of the earlier analysis of a few hundred of the donors. The classifier was reported to diagnose cytomegalovirus status with high specificity and sensitivity in both the original and validation cohorts. The authors suggested that the approach could potentially be extended to other disease states and immunological phenotypes. At a false discovery rate of 0.05, a later analysis linked 15,000 to 20,000 TCR beta sequences to specific HLA alleles. Immune exposure information for the cohort was limited to CMV serostatus. A later analysis found that TCR association rates varied across HLA loci, with DRB1 alleles showing the most associated TCRs and HLA-C alleles the fewest. Broadly in line with IMGT annotations, most TCR beta V segments showed up in productive rearrangements about 87% or about 30% of the time in an earlier analysis of around 550 of the donors. The sequencing pipeline was judged likely to have produced a cluster of highly shared sequence variants as a technical artifact. A further reported finding was that TCR beta sequences accurately predicted the HLA-A and HLA-B alleles for most subjects in the first cohort. A later genetic analysis associated a missense DCLRE1C variant with V-gene and J-gene trimming of TCR beta chains, and an independent cohort replicated the association. Because some donors lacked HLA typing at each locus, the association tests relied only on the typed subset. A later analysis found that most CMV-associated TCR beta chains appeared HLA-restricted, with HLA associations seemingly driven largely by CMV exposure. Strong co-occurrence of HLA alleles, especially DR and DQ, made assigning TCR associations to individual alleles difficult.

About this clone itself: Its antigen remains unidentified. No base quality values were provided; no much bigger clone lies one nucleotide off.

The cohort comprised approximately 700 healthy bone marrow donors. All cohort members were sampled while nominally healthy, although unrecorded immune exposures were likely present. The donor was CMV seronegative and was included in the group of 352 seronegative cohort members. Each donor provided a peripheral blood sample, and peripheral blood mononuclear cells were used for TCR beta sequencing. Genomic DNA extraction from the blood cell samples was performed with the Qiagen DNeasy Blood Extraction Kit. Its CDR3 holds 18 amino acids, cysteine through phenylalanine. Only the CDR3 portion is preserved as DNA: 54 bases, with reading frame beginning at the first base. V lost 2 bases and J lost 1 base, and the count of bases not matched to a germline gene is 11. CDR1 SGHRS and CDR2 YFSETQ are derived from the germline V gene.

This chain joins TRBV5-1 to TRBJ2-1; 8 bases in the junction line up with TRBD2. Sequenced material: PBMCs. The sequence was collected from a male donor in good health and CMV-seronegative. The CDR3: CASSFPLTKRGSYNEQFF. The sequenced DNA: TGCGCCAGCAGCTTCCCGCTCACCAAGCGGGGGTCCTACAATGAGCAGTTCTTC.